This T cell receptor beta chain comes out of a study of T cell repertoires in ileal Crohn's disease. V was clipped by 4 bases and J by 1 base, with 8 bases between them. Germline CDR1 and CDR2: LNHDA and SQIVND (reference sequence). This CDR3 is 14 amino acids long. TCRdb's copy holds only in-frame clones and misses some; the assay was immunoSEQ multiplex PCR. The sample lists approximately 8,000 clones, more than 80% occurring once. The sequence was obtained from an adult with Crohn's disease. The sequencing input was ileal tissue. The chain carries TRBV19 and TRBJ1-3; perhaps TRBD1 as D (6 bases). The CDR3 reads CASSSTGSGNTIYF. The CDR3 nucleotides are TGTGCCAGTAGTAGTACAGGGTCTGGAAACACCATATATTTT.